The clone carrying this T cell receptor (beta chain) has only a few counts. The V segment lost 3 bases and the J segment 8 bases; nucleotides outside the gene matches: 5. Germline V CDR1 and CDR2: SGHRS, YFSETQ. The CDR3 runs 14 residues. Localized lung adenocarcinoma, a non-small cell lung cancer, affected the donors. This sample is drawn from a study of CD4 and CD8 cells across lung adenocarcinoma regions. TCRdb used MiXCR to reprocess the PCR reads, holding one entry per CDR3 protein. The table has tens of thousands of distinct CDR3 sequences, over 40% seen once. This clonotype was sampled from a male donor with lung adenocarcinoma. The CD4 and CD8 labels of this study may be unreliable. The chain combines TRBV5-1 with TRBJ2-1, with TRBD2 identical over 10 bases. Source material: CD4+ T cells from the center of a lung tumor. The CDR3 sequence is CASSSSGSFDEQFF. The DNA of the CDR3 is TGCGCCAGCAGCTCTAGCGGGAGTTTTGATGAGCAGTTCTTC.